This entry features one T cell receptor beta chain sequence. Its specificity is not known. Germline V gene lookup returns CDR1 MNHEY and CDR2 SVGEGT. V was pared by 5 bases and J by 4 bases, with 5 bases between. There are 12 residues in the CDR3. Isolation yielded PBMCs, at least 7 million per sample, in every case. Using a J-beta primer mix together with a sample-barcoded 5' primer, a second PCR was run for about 7 to 12 cycles. Every cDNA was tagged by a template-switch adaptor with 12 random nucleotides. TCRdb processed the 5' RACE reads anew with MiXCR; each CDR3 protein has one entry. The sample has about 640,000 distinct CDR3 sequences, around 54% seen once; the top ten hold roughly 34%. These data belong to a study of blood T cells in healthy people across ages. Study-wide results and limits: PBMCs that were unsorted prevented a conclusive naive versus antigen-experienced comparison.

The origin of this receptor is a man aged 55 to 70 in good health. The rearrangement joins TRBV6-2 or TRBV6-3 to TRBJ1-4; the D is unclear. Sample: blood. CDR3 coding DNA: TGTGCCAGCAGTCCGGTTAATGAAAAACTGTTTTTT. It encodes CASSPVNEKLFF.